Here is one T cell receptor beta chain with its context. Its target is unknown. This sample is part of a study of cytomegalovirus exposure and HLA in healthy donors. Study-level findings and limits: Among CMV-associated TCR beta chains, most appeared HLA-restricted in a later analysis. Certain sequence variants were highly shared and formed a cluster, and this cluster was likely a sequencing artifact.

J lost 2 bases, V lost 8 bases, and 8 bases had no gene match. The CDR3 has 14 amino acids. Germline CDR1 reads MDHEN; CDR2 reads SYDVKM. With 60 Vbeta and 13 Jbeta primers, the PCR was carried out. Only in-frame clones appear in the TCRdb table, and some are missing; sequencing was by immunoSEQ multiplex PCR. The data show 68,000 or so clones, 81% seen once. This sequence was found in a human donor in good health. The sequencing sample was made of PBMCs. V and J are TRBV28 and TRBJ1-2, with 7 bases lining up with TRBD1. CDR3 region: CASRDSPANYGYTF. In nucleotides, the CDR3 is TGTGCCAGCCGGGACAGCCCCGCAAACTATGGCTACACCTTC.